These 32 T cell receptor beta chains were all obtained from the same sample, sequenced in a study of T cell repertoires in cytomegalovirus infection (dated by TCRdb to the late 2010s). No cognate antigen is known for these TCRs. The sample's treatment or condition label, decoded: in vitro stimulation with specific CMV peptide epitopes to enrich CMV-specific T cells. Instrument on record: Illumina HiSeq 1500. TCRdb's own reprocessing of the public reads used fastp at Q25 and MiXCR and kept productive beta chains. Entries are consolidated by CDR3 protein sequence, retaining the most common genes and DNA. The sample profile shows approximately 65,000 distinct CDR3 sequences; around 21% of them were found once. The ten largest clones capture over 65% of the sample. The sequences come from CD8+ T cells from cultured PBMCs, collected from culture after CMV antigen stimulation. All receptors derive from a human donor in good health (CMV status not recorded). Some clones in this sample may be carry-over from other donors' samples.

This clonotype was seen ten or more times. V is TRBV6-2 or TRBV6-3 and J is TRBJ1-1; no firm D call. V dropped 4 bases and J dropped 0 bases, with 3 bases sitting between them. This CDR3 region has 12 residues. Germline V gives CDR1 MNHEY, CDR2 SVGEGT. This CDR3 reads CASSLMNTEAFF. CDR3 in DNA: TGTGCCAGCAGTTTGATGAACACTGAAGCTTTCTTT.

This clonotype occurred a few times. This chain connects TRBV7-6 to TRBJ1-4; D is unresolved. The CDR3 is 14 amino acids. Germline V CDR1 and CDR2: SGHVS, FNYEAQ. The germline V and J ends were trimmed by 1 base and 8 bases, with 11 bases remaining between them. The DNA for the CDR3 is TGTGCCAGCAGCTTAGAAAGGGTTGGAGAAAAACTGTTTTTT. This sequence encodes CASSLERVGEKLFF.

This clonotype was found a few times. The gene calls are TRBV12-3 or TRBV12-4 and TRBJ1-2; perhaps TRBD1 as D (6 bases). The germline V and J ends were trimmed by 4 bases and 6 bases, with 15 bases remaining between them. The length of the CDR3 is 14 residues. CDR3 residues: CASSYAAGAHGYTF. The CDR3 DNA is TGTGCCAGCAGTTACGCGGCAGGGGCTCATGGCTACACCTTC.

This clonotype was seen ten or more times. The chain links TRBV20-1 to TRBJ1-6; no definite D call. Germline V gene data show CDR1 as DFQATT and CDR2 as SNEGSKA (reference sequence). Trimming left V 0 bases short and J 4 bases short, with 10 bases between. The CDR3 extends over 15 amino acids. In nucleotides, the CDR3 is TGCAGTGCTAGAGATCTGACGGGGTATAATTCACCCCTCCACTTT. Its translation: CSARDLTGYNSPLHF.

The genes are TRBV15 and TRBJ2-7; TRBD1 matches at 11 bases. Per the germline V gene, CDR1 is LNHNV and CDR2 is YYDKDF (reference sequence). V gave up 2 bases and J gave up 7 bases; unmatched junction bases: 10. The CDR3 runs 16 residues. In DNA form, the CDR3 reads TGTGCCACCAGCAGAATTAGGACAGGGGGCTTGAAGGAGCAGTACTTC. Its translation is CATSRIRTGGLKEQYF.

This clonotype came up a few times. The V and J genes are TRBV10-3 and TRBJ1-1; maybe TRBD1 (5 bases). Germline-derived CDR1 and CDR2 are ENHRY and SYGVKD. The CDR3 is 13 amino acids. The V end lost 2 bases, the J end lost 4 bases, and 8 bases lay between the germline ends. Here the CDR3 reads CAISEGTITEAFF. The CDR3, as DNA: TGTGCCATCAGTGAGGGGACCATCACTGAAGCTTTCTTT.

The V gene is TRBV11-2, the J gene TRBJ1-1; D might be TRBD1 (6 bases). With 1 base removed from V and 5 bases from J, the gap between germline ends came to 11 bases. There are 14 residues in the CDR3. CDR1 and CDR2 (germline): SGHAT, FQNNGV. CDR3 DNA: TGTGCCAGCAGCTTAGGCAGGGGATGGACTGAAGCTTTCTTT. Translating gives CASSLGRGWTEAFF.

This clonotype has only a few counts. The CDR3 loop reads CATSVGTVNSPLHF. CDR3 in DNA: TGTGCCACCAGCGTAGGGACAGTTAATTCACCCCTCCACTTT. The V gene is TRBV15, the J gene TRBJ1-6; 7 nucleotides agree with TRBD1. The CDR3 is made up of 14 amino acids. Unmatched junction bases numbered 4, after V lost 5 bases and J lost 6 bases. Germline CDR1 reads LNHNV; CDR2 reads YYDKDF (reference sequence).

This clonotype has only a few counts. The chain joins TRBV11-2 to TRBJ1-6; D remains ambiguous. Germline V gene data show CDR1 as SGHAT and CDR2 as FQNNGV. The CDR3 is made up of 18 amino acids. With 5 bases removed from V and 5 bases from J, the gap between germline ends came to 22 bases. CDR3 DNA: TGTGCCAGCAGCCTACCTGGGGAGCTCACGGGCAATAATTCACCCCTCCACTTT. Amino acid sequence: CASSLPGELTGNNSPLHF. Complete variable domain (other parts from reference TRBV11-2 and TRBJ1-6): EAGVAQSPRYKIIEKRQSVAFWCNPISGHATLYWYQQILGQGPKLLIQFQNNGVVDDSQLPKDRFSAERLKGVDSTLKIQPAKLEDSAVYLCASSLPGELTGNNSPLHFGNGTRLTVT.

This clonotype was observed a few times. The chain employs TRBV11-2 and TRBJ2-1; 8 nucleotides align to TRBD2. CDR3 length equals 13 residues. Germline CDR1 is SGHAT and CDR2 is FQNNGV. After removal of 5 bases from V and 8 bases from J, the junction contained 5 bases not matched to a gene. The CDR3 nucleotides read TGTGCCAGCAGCCCCACGGGGGGGCATGAGCAGTTCTTC. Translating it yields CASSPTGGHEQFF.

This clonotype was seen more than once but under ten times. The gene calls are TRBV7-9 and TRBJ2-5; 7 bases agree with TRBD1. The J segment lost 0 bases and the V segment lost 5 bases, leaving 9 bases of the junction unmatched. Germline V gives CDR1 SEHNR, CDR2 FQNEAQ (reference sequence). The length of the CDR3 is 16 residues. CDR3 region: CASSRPGQRYQETQYF. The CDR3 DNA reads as TGTGCCAGCAGCCGTCCGGGACAGCGGTACCAAGAGACCCAGTACTTC.

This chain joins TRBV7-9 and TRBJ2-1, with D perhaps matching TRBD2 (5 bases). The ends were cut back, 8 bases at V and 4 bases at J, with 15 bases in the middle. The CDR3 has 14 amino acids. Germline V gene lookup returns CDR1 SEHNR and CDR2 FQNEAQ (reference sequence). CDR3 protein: CASDWVGGYNEQFF. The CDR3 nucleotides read TGTGCCAGCGATTGGGTAGGCGGGTACAATGAGCAGTTCTTC. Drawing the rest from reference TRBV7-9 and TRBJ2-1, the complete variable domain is DTGVSQNPRHKITKRGQNVTFRCDPISEHNRLYWYRQTLGQGPEFLTYFQNEAQLEKSRLLSDRFSAERPKGSFSTLEIQRTEQGDSAMYLCASDWVGGYNEQFFGPGTRLTVL.

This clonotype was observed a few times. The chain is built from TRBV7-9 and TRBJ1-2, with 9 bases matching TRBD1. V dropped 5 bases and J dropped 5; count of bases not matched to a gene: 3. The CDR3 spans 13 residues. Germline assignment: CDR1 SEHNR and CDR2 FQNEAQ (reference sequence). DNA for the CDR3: TGTGCCAGCAGCCGGGGACAGGGTTATGGCTACACCTTC. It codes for CASSRGQGYGYTF.

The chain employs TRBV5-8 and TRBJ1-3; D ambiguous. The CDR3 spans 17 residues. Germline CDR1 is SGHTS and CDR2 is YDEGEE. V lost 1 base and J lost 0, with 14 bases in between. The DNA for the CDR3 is TGTGCCAGCAGCTTGTTAGGGCCTATCCACTCTGGAAACACCATATATTTT. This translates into CASSLLGPIHSGNTIYF.

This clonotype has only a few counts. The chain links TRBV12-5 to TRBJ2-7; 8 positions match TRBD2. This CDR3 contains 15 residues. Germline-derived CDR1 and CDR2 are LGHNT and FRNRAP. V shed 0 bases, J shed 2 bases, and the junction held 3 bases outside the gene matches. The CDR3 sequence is CASGLVLAETYEQYF. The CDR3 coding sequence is TGTGCTAGTGGTTTGGTACTAGCGGAGACCTACGAGCAGTACTTC. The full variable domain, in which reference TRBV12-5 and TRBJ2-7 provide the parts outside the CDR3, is DARVTQTPRHKVTEMGQEVTMRCQPILGHNTVFWYRQTMMQGLELLAYFRNRAPLDDSGMPKDRFSAEMPDATLATLKIQPSEPRDSAVYFCASGLVLAETYEQYFGPGTRLTVT.

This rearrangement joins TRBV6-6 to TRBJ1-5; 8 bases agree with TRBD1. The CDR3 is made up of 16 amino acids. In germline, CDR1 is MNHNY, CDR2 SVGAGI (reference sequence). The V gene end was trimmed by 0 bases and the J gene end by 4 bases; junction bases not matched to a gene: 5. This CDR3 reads CASSYSGTGHNQPQHF. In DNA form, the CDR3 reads TGTGCCAGCAGTTACTCCGGGACAGGTCATAATCAGCCCCAGCATTTT.

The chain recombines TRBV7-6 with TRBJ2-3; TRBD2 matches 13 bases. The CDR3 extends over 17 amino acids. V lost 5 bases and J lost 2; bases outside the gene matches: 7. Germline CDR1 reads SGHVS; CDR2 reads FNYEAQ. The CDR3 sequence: CASSPRTSGSLTDTQYF. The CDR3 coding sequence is TGTGCCAGCAGCCCGCGGACTAGCGGGAGCCTCACAGATACGCAGTATTTT.

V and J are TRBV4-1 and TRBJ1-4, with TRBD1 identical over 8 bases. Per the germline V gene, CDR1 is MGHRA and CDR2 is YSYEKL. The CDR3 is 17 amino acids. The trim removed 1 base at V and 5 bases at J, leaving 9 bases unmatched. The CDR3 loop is CASSQGSRGRANEKLFF. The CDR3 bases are TGCGCCAGCAGCCAAGGAAGCAGGGGGCGAGCGAATGAAAAACTGTTTTTT.

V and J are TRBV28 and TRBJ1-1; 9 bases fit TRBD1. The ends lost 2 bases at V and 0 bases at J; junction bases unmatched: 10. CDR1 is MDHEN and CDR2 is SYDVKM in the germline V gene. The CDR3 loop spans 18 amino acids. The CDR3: CASSLHVPGTGMNTEAFF. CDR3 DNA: TGTGCCAGCAGTTTACACGTTCCCGGGACAGGGATGAACACTGAAGCTTTCTTT.

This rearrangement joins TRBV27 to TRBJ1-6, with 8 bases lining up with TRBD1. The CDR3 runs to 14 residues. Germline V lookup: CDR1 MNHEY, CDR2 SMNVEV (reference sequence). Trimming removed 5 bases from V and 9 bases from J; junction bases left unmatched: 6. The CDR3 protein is CASSPGQVSSPLHF. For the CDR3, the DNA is TGTGCCAGCAGTCCGGGACAGGTCTCTTCACCCCTCCACTTT.

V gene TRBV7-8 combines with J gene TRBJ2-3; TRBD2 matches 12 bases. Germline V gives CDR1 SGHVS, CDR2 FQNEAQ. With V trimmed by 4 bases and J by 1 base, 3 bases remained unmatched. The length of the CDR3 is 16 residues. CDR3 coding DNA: TGTGCCAGCAGCTCGCGGACTAGCGGGGGCACAGATACGCAGTATTTT. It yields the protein CASSSRTSGGTDTQYF.

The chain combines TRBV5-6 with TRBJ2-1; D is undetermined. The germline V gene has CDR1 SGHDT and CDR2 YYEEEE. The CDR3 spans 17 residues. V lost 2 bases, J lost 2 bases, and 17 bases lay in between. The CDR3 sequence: CASSFRGQPTPYNEQFF. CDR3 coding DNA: TGTGCCAGCAGCTTCCGTGGCCAACCAACACCCTACAATGAGCAGTTCTTC.

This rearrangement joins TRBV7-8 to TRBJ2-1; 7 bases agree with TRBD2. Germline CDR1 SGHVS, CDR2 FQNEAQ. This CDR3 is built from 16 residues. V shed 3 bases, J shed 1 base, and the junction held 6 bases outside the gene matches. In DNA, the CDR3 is TGTGCCAGCAGCTTTCGCCTAGCGGTATCCTACAATGAGCAGTTCTTC. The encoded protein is CASSFRLAVSYNEQFF.

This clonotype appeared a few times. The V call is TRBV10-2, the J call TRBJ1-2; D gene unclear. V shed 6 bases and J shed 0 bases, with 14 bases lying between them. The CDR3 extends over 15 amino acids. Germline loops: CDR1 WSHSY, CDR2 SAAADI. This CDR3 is CASRGIDGPNYGYTF. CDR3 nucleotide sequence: TGCGCCAGCAGAGGTATTGACGGACCTAACTATGGCTACACCTTC.

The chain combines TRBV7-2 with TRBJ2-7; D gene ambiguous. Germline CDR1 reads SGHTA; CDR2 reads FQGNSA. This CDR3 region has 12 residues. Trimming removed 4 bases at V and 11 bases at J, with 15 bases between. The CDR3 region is CASSSLVIREYF. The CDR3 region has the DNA TGTGCCAGCAGCTCGCTCGTAATTAGGGAGTACTTC. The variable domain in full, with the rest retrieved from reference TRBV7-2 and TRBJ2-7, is GAGVSQSPSNKVTEKGKDVELRCDPISGHTALYWYRQSLGQGLEFLIYFQGNSAPDKSGLPSDRFSAERTGGSVSTLTIQRTQQEDSAVYLCASSSLVIREYFGPGTRLTVT.

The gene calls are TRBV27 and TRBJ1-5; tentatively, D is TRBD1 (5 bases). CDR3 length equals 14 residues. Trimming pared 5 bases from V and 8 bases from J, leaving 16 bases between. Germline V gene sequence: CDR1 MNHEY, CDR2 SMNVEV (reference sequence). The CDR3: CASSPTPGGKPQHF. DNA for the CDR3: TGTGCCAGCAGTCCGACTCCGGGGGGGAAGCCCCAGCATTTT.

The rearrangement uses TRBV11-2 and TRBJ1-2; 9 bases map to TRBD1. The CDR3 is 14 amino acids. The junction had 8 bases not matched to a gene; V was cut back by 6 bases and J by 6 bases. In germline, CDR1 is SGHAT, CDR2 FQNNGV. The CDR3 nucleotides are TGTGCCAGCAGTTCACCCGGGACAGGGAATGGCTACACCTTC. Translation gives CASSSPGTGNGYTF.

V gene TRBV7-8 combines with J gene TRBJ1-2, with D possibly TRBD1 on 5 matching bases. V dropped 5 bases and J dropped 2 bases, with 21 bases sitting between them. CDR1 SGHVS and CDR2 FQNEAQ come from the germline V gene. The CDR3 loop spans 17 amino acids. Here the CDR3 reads CASSPQREGRRNYGYTF. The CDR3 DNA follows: TGTGCCAGCAGCCCCCAAAGGGAGGGACGCAGAAACTATGGCTACACCTTC.

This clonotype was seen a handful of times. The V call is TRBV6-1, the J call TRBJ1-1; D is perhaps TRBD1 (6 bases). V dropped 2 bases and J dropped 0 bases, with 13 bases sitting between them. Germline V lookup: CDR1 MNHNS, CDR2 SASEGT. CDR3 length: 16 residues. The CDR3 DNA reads TGTGCCAGCAGTGAACCTCGGACAGCCATGAACACTGAAGCTTTCTTT. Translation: CASSEPRTAMNTEAFF.

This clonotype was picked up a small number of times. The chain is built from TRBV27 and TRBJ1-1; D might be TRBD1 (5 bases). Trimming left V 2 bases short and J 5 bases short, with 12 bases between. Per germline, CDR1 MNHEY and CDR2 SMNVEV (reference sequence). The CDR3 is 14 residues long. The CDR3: CASSLRGMRTEAFF. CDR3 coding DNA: TGTGCCAGCAGTTTAAGGGGAATGCGAACTGAAGCTTTCTTT.

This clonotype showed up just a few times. In DNA, the CDR3 is TGTGCCAGCAGCCAACCTAAAGAAGGCCGGGTTGGCTACACCTTC. The encoded protein is CASSQPKEGRVGYTF. The V call is TRBV7-9, the J call TRBJ1-2; D unresolved. The V gene's germline CDR1 is SEHNR and CDR2 FQNEAQ (reference sequence). Trimming shortened V by 5 bases and J by 7 bases, and 20 bases separated the two germline ends. This CDR3 contains 15 residues.

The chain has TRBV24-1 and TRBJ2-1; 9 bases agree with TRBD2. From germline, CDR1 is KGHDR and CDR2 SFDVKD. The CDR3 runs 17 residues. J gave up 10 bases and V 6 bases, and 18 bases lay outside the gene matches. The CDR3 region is CATSSWRGGDMVWEQFF. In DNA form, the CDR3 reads TGTGCCACCAGTTCCTGGCGGGGGGGAGACATGGTATGGGAGCAGTTCTTC.